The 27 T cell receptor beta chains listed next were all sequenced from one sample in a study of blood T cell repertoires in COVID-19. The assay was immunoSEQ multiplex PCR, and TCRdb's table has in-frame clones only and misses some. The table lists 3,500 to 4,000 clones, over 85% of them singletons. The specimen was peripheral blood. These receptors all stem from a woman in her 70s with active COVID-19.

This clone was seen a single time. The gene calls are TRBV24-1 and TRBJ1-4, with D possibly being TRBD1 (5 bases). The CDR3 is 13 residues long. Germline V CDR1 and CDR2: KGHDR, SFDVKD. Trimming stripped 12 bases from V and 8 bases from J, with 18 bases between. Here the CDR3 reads CAGATVDKEKLFF. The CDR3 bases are TGTGCCGGAGCGACAGTGGATAAGGAAAAACTGTTTTTT.

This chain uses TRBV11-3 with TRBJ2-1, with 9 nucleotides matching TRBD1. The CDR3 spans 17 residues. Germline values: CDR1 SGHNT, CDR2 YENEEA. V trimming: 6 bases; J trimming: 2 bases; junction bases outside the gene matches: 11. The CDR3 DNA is TGTGCCAGCAGAACATCGCCGGGACAGGGAACCTACAATGAGCAGTTCTTC. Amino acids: CASRTSPGQGTYNEQFF.

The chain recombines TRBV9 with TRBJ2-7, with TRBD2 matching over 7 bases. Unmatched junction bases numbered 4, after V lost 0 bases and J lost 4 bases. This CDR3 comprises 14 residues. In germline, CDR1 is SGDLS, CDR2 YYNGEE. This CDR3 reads CASSVGLAGYEQYF. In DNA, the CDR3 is TGTGCCAGCAGCGTAGGACTAGCTGGGTACGAGCAGTACTTC.

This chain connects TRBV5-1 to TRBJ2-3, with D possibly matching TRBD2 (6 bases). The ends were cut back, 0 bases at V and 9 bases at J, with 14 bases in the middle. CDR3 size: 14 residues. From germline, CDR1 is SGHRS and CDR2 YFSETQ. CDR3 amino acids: CASSLGLGPQTQYF. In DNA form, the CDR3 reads TGCGCCAGCAGCTTGGGACTAGGACCACAGACGCAGTATTTT.

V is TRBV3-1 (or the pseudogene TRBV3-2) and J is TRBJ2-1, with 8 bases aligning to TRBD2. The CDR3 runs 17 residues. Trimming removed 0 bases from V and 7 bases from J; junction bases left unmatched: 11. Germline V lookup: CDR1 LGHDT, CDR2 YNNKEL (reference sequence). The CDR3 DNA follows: TGTGCCAGCAGCCAAGAAATAGCGGGGTTACTGGGGAATGAGCAGTTCTTC. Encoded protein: CASSQEIAGLLGNEQFF.

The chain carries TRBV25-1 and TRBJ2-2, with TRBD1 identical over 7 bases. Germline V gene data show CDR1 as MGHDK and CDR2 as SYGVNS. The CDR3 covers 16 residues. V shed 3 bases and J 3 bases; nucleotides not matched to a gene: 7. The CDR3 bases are TGTGCCAGCAGTGAGCCGACAGGGTCCGACACCGGGGAGCTGTTTTTT. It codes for CASSEPTGSDTGELFF. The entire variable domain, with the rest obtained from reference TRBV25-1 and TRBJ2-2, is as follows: EADIYQTPRYLVIGTGKKITLECSQTMGHDKMYWYQQDPGMELHLIHYSYGVNSTEKGDLSSESTVSRIRTEHFPLTLESARPSHTSQYLCASSEPTGSDTGELFFGEGSRLTVL.

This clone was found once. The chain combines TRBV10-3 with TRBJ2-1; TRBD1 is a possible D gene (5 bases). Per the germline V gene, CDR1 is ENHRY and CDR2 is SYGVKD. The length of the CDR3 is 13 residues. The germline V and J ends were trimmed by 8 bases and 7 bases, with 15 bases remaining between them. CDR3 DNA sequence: TGTGCCATCTTCGGCGGCCCAGGGAATGAGCAGTTCTTC. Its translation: CAIFGGPGNEQFF.

The CDR3 DNA is TGTGCCAGCTCACCATCCCTAGCCGCTGTCAATCCCCTCGAGCAGTACTTC. The encoded protein is CASSPSLAAVNPLEQYF. This chain joins TRBV18 and TRBJ2-7; D perhaps matches TRBD2 (5 bases). V lost 2 bases to trimming and J lost 6 bases, with 23 bases between them. The germline gives CDR1 KGHSH, CDR2 LQKENI. The CDR3 contains 17 residues. The full variable domain, with the rest looked up from reference TRBV18 and TRBJ2-7, is NAGVMQNPRHLVRRRGQEARLRCSPMKGHSHVYWYRQLPEEGLKFMVYLQKENIIDESGMPKERFSAEFPKEGPSILRIQQVVRGDSAAYFCASSPSLAAVNPLEQYFGPGTRLTVT.

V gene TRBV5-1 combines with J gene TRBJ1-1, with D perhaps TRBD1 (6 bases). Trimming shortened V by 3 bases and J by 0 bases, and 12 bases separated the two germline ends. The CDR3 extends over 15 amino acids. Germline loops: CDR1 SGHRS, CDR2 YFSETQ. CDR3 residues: CASSWETGMNTEAFF. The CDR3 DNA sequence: TGCGCCAGCAGCTGGGAAACAGGGATGAACACTGAAGCTTTCTTT.

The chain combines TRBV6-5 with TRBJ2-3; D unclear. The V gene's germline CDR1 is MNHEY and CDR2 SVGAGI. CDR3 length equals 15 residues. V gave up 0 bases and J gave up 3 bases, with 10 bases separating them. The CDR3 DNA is TGTGCCAGCAGTTACTCGGGCCCCCCTACAGATACGCAGTATTTT. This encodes CASSYSGPPTDTQYF.

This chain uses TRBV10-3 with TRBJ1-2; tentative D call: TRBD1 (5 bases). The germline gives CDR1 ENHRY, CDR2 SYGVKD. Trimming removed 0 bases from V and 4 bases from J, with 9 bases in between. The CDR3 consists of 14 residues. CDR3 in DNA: TGTGCCATCAGTGAGTCAAGGGGCGCCTATGGCTACACCTTC. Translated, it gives CAISESRGAYGYTF.

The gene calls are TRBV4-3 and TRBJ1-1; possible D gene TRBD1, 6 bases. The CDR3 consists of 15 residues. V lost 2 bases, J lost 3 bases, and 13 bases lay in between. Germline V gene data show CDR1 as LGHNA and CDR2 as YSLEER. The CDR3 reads CASSQLQGLYTEAFF. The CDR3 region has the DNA TGCGCCAGCAGCCAATTACAGGGATTGTACACTGAAGCTTTCTTT.

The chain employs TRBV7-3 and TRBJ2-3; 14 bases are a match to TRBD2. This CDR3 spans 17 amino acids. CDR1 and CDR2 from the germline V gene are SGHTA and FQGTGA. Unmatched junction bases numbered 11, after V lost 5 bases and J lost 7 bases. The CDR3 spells CASSQGTSGGPEYTQYF. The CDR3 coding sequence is TGTGCCAGCAGCCAGGGGACTAGCGGGGGCCCCGAATATACGCAGTATTTT.

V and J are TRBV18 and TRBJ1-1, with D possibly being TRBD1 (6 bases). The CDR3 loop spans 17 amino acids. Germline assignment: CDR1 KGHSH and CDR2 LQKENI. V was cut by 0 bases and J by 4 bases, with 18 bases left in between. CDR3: CASSPPTTGGVGTEAFF. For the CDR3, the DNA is TGTGCCAGCTCACCACCGACCACGGGGGGCGTGGGCACTGAAGCTTTCTTT.

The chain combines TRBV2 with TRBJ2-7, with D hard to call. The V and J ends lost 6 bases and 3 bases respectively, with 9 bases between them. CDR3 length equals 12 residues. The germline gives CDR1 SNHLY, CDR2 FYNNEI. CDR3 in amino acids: CASRVNSYEQYF. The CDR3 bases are TGTGCCAGCAGGGTAAACAGCTACGAGCAGTACTTC. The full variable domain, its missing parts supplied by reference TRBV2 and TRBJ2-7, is EPEVTQTPSHQVTQMGQEVILRCVPISNHLYFYWYRQILGQKVEFLVSFYNNEISEKSEIFDDQFSVERPDGSNFTLKIRSTKLEDSAMYFCASRVNSYEQYFGPGTRLTVT.

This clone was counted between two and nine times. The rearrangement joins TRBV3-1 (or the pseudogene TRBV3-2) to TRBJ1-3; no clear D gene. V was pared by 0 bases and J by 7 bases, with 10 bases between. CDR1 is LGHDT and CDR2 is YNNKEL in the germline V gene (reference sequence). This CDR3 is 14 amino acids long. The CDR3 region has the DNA TGTGCCAGCAGCCAAGATCTTCCAGGCAACACCATATATTTT. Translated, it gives CASSQDLPGNTIYF.

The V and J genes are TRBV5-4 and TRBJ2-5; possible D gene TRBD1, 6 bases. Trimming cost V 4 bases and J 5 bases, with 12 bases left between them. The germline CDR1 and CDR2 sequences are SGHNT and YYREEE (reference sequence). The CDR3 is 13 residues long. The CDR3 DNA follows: TGTGCCAGCAGCCCTGGGGGCAGGGAGACCCAGTACTTC. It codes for CASSPGGRETQYF.

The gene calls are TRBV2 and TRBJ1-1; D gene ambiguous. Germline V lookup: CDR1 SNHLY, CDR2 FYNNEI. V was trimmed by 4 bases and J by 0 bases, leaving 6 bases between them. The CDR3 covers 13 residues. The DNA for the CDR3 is TGTGCCAGCAGTGCTCAGGTGAACACTGAAGCTTTCTTT. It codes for CASSAQVNTEAFF. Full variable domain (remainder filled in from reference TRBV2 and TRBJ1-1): EPEVTQTPSHQVTQMGQEVILRCVPISNHLYFYWYRQILGQKVEFLVSFYNNEISEKSEIFDDQFSVERPDGSNFTLKIRSTKLEDSAMYFCASSAQVNTEAFFGQGTRLTVV.

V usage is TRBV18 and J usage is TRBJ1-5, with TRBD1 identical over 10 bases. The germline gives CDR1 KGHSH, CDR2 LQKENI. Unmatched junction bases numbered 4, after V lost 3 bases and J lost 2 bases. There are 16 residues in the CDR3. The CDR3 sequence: CASSPDRGSRNQPQHF. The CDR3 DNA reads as TGTGCCAGCTCACCGGACAGGGGGTCTCGCAATCAGCCCCAGCATTTT.

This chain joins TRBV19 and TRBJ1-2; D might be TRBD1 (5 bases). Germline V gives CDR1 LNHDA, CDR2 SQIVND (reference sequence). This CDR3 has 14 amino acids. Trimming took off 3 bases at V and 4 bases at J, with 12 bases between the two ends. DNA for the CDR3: TGTGCCAGTAGTATTGGGCAGGGCCCCTATGGCTACACCTTC. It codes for CASSIGQGPYGYTF.

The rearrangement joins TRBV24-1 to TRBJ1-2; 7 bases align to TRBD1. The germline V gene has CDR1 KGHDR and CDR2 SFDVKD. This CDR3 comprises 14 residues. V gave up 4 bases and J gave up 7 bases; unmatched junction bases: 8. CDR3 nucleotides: TGTGCCACCAGTGAGAACGACAGGGTCTCTGGCTACACCTTC. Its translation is CATSENDRVSGYTF.

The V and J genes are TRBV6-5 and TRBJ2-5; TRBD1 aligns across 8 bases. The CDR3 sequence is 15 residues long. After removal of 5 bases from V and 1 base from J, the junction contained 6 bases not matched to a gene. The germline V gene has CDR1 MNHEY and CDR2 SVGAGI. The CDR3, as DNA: TGTGCCAGCAGTCGCCGGACAGGGATCCAAGAGACCCAGTACTTC. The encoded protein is CASSRRTGIQETQYF.

The CDR3 reads CASSDYTQGPGYTF. In nucleotides, the CDR3 is TGTGCCAGCAGTGATTATACTCAGGGGCCTGGCTACACCTTC. The V call is TRBV25-1, the J call TRBJ1-2; possible D gene TRBD1, 6 bases. CDR3 size: 14 residues. The V end was cut by 3 bases, the J end by 7 bases, with 15 bases between. Looked up from germline, CDR1 is MGHDK and CDR2 is SYGVNS.

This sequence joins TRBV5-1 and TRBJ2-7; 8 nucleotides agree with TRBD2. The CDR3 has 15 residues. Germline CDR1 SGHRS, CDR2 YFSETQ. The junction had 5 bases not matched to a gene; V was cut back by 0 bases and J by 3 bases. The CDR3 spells CASSLDTGGLYEQYF. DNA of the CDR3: TGCGCCAGCAGCTTGGACACGGGGGGGCTCTACGAGCAGTACTTC.

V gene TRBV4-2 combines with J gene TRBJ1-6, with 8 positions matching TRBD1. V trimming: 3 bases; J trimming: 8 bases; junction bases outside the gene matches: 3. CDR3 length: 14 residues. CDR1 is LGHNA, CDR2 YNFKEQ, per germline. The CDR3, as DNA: TGTGCCAGCAGCCACAGGGGGCCTGATTCACCCCTCCACTTT. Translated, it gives CASSHRGPDSPLHF.

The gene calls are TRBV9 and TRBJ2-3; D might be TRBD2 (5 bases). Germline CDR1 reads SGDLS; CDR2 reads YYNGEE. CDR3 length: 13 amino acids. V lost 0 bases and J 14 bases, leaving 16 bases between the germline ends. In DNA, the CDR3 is TGTGCCAGCAGCGTAGATCTACTAGAGGGCCCGTATTTT. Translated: CASSVDLLEGPYF.

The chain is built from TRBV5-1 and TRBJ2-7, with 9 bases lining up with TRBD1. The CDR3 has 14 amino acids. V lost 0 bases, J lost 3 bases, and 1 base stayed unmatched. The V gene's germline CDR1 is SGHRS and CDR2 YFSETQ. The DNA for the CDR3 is TGCGCCAGCAGCTTGGTGACAGGGGGCTACGAGCAGTACTTC. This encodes CASSLVTGGYEQYF.